This T cell receptor beta chain was identified in a study of technical replicates of blood from four donors. Germline CDR1 reads MNHEY; CDR2 reads SMNVEV (reference sequence). Unmatched junction bases numbered 7, after V lost 6 bases and J lost 4 bases. CDR3 length equals 14 residues. The data were produced by immunoSEQ multiplex PCR, yet TCRdb's version contains in-frame clones alone and is incomplete. Among about 80,000 clones listed, around 94% were seen once. This clone was seen a single time. The V call is TRBV27, the J call TRBJ1-2; TRBD1 agrees at 8 bases. The sequence derives from a human donor in good health. The specimen was T cells isolated from PBMCs. The CDR3 spells CASRAGGSVYGYTF. The CDR3 region has the DNA TGTGCCAGCAGGGCAGGGGGCAGCGTCTATGGCTACACCTTC.